A selection of T cell receptor beta chains follows, all from one sample in a study of technical replicates of blood from a few donors. Profiled with immunoSEQ multiplex PCR; TCRdb holds only in-frame clones, not every one. The table lists around 79,000 clones, 94% of them singletons. Input material: T cells isolated from PBMCs. Source of these receptors: a human donor in good health. The CDR3 runs from the conserved cysteine through the conserved F or W. The order of the fields is J gene, D gene, clone size, V gene, CDR3 DNA, CDR3 protein. The D gene is left open where the match is weak. Where a row states a size, it is once, few, many or the class of an expanded clone; other rows omit it.

TRBJ1-2 NA NA TRBV28 TGTGCCAGCAGTTTAAGAAGGAGCAACTATGGCTACACCTTC CASSLRRSNYGYTF
TRBJ2-1 NA NA TRBV27 TGTGCCAGCAGTTTAGGACAACCCAATGAGCAGTTCTTC CASSLGQPNEQFF
TRBJ1-1 NA NA TRBV5-6 TGTGCCAGCAGGCTTAACTCTCCCCGGGCTTTCTTT CASRLNSPRAFF
TRBJ2-7 TRBD2 NA TRBV29-1 TGCAGCGTTGATGGGCAGGGAGGGTACGAGCAGTACTTC CSVDGQGGYEQYF
TRBJ1-5 NA NA TRBV6-1 TGTGCCAGCAGTGAAGCGGGAGGACCGCCCCAGCATTTT CASSEAGGPPQHF
TRBJ2-7 NA NA TRBV10-3 TGTGCCATCAGTGCAGGAGGGAACGAGCAGTACTTC CAISAGGNEQYF
TRBJ2-3 NA NA TRBV27 TGTGCCAGCAGTTTGTCCAGGGGTAGCACAGATACGCAGTATTTT CASSLSRGSTDTQYF
TRBJ2-3 NA NA TRBV11-2 TGTGCCAGCAGCCCCTCGGGGACTCTGACCACAGATACGCAGTATTTT CASSPSGTLTTDTQYF
TRBJ2-7 TRBD2 NA TRBV5-1 TGCGCCAGCAGCTTGGCACTAGCGGGAGGGTTTATGGACGAGCAGTACTTC CASSLALAGGFMDEQYF
TRBJ2-7 NA NA TRBV30 TGTGCCTGGAGAAGGTCCAGGCTCACCTACGAGCAGTACTTC CAWRRSRLTYEQYF
TRBJ2-3 NA once TRBV11-2 TGTGCCAGCAGCTCCGTGGCCCTGGTAGATACGCAGTATTTT CASSSVALVDTQYF
TRBJ2-3 TRBD2 NA TRBV2 TGCGCTACGACTAGCTCTAGCACAGATACGCAGTATTTT CATTSSSTDTQYF
TRBJ1-1 TRBD1 NA TRBV27 TGTGCCAGCAATAGCTTTAAGGGGGCCAGAACTGAAGCTTTCTTT CASNSFKGARTEAFF
TRBJ1-2 TRBD1 NA TRBV5-6 TGTGCCAGCAGCTCAACAGGGGGCGCAAGTGGCTACACCTTC CASSSTGGASGYTF
TRBJ1-1 NA NA TRBV27 TGTGCCAGCAGTTTATTGGGCATAAGGACTGAAGCTTTCTTT CASSLLGIRTEAFF
TRBJ1-5 NA NA TRBV11-2 TGTGCCAGCAGTTACATGAATCAGCCCCAGCATTTT CASSYMNQPQHF
TRBJ2-7 NA NA TRBV5-1 TGCGCCAGCAGCTTGGGCGTAGCGGCCTACGAGCAGTACTTC CASSLGVAAYEQYF
TRBJ2-1 NA NA TRBV27 TGTGCCAGCATGATCCAGAACAATGAGCAGTTCTTC CASMIQNNEQFF
TRBJ2-3 TRBD2 NA TRBV28 TGCAGACTAGCGGGAGTGACAGATACGCAGTATTTT CRLAGVTDTQYF
TRBJ2-1 TRBD2 NA TRBV10-3 TGTGCCTCAAAGACTAGCGGATACAATGAGCAGTTCTTC CASKTSGYNEQFF
TRBJ1-2 NA NA TRBV30 TGTGCCTGGAGTATCCAGGGATATGGCTACACCTTC CAWSIQGYGYTF
TRBJ2-5 NA NA TRBV7-9 TGTGCCAGCAGCCTTCAAGAGACCCAGTACTTC CASSLQETQYF
TRBJ2-1 TRBD1 once TRBV7-9 TGTGCCAGCAGCGGGACAGGGAGCTCCTACAATGAGCAGTTCTTC CASSGTGSSYNEQFF
TRBJ1-5 NA NA TRBV19 TGTGCCAGTAGTCCACAGGATAGCAATCAGCCCCAGCATTTT CASSPQDSNQPQHF
TRBJ2-1 TRBD2 NA TRBV30 TGTGCCTTCACTAGCGGCTCCTACAATGAGCAGTTCTTC CAFTSGSYNEQFF
TRBJ2-4 NA NA TRBV7-9 TGTGCCAGCAGCTTACCCAGGGTGTCAGAAGGCAAAAACATTCAGTACTTC CASSLPRVSEGKNIQYF
TRBJ2-2 NA NA TRBV23-1 TGCGCCAGCACCACCCGGGTTGGAAGCACCGGGGAGCTGTTTTTT CASTTRVGSTGELFF
TRBJ2-1 NA NA TRBV15 TGTGCCACCAGCAGAGATGCCACAGGGATCCCCAATGAGCAGTTCTTC CATSRDATGIPNEQFF
TRBJ2-1 NA NA TRBV4-3 TGCGCCAGCAGCCAAGATGTCGCGGGTTGGGTTTACAATGAGCAGTTCTTC CASSQDVAGWVYNEQFF
TRBJ1-1 NA NA TRBV4-2 TGTGCCAGCAGCCGGGCTACTGAAGCTTTCTTT CASSRATEAFF
TRBJ2-7 TRBD2 NA TRBV5-1 TGCGCCAGTCGACCGGGGACTAGCGGGAATTACGAGCAGTACTTC CASRPGTSGNYEQYF
TRBJ2-7 NA NA TRBV5-6 TGTGCCAGCAGCACAAGACGAGTGCCGGGGTACGAGCAGTACTTC CASSTRRVPGYEQYF
TRBJ1-2 NA NA TRBV4-1 TGCGCCAGTGGGACAAGATCTAACTATGGCTACACCTTC CASGTRSNYGYTF
TRBJ2-5 NA NA TRBV12-5 TGTGCTAGTGGTTTGTCCTTGACTAGATCAGTTCAAGAGACCCAGTACTTC CASGLSLTRSVQETQYF
TRBJ1-5 NA NA TRBV6-5 TGTGCCAGCAGTTACAGTGTTGTCAGCGGGAATCAGCCCCAGCATTTT CASSYSVVSGNQPQHF
TRBJ2-3 NA NA TRBV30 TGTGCCTGGAGTGTACGGGGGAGGTGGCCACGGGATACGCAGTATTTT CAWSVRGRWPRDTQYF
TRBJ1-3 TRBD1 NA TRBV7-2 TGTGCCAGCAGCTGGGGACAGGGGGCGCGTGGAAACACCATATATTTT CASSWGQGARGNTIYF
TRBJ2-1 TRBD2 NA TRBV4-2 TGTGCCAGCAGCCCCAAGAGCGGGAGGTACAATGAGCAGTTCTTC CASSPKSGRYNEQFF
TRBJ2-3 NA NA TRBV6-1 TGTGCCAGCAGCCTTGTATCCAGTGTTAAAGATACGCAGTATTTT CASSLVSSVKDTQYF
TRBJ2-5 NA NA TRBV6-1 TGTGCCAGCAGTGAGGGACTCCCCCAAGAGACCCAGTACTTC CASSEGLPQETQYF
TRBJ2-7 TRBD2 NA TRBV6-1 TGTGCCAGCACTTGGACTAGCGGCTACGAGCAGTACTTC CASTWTSGYEQYF
TRBJ2-7 TRBD1 NA TRBV5-1 TGCGCCAGCAGCGTGACAGGGGGTAACTACGAGCAGTACTTC CASSVTGGNYEQYF
TRBJ1-3 NA NA TRBV7-9 TGTGCCAGCAGCTTGGGACTTGGAAACACCATATATTTT CASSLGLGNTIYF
TRBJ2-3 NA NA TRBV5-1 TGCGCCAGCAGCCAAGGACATAGCACAGATACGCAGTATTTT CASSQGHSTDTQYF
TRBJ2-7 TRBD1 NA TRBV7-9 TGTGCCAGCTCCTCCCCGGGACAGGGTCCCTACGAGCAGTACTTC CASSSPGQGPYEQYF
TRBJ2-3 NA once TRBV7-2 TGTGCCAGCACTCCCTCGCGCGGGTCAGATACGCAGTATTTT CASTPSRGSDTQYF
TRBJ2-1 NA NA TRBV25-1 TGTGCCAGCAGTGAATACCTAGGGGGACCGGGTGGTGAGCAGTTCTTC CASSEYLGGPGGEQFF